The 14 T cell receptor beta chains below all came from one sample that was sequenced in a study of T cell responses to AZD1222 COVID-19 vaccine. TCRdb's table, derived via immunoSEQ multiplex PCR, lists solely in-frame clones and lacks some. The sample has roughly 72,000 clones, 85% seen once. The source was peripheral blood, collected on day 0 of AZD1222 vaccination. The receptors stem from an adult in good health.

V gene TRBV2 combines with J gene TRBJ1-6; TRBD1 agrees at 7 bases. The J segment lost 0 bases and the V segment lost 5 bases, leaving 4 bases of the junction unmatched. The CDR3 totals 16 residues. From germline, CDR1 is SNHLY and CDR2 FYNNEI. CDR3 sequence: CASSHTGDSYNSPLHF. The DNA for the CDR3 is TGTGCCAGCAGTCATACAGGGGACTCCTATAATTCACCCCTCCACTTT.

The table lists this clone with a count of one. CDR3 bases: TGTGCCAGCAGTTTCTTGGACAGGACCTACGAGCAGTACTTC. Residues: CASSFLDRTYEQYF. V usage is TRBV27 and J usage is TRBJ2-7; 7 nucleotides agree with TRBD1. This CDR3 has 14 residues. Germline V gene sequence: CDR1 MNHEY, CDR2 SMNVEV (reference sequence). Losses at the gene ends were 3 bases for V and 2 bases for J; bases not matched to a gene: 4.

The CDR3 here is CASWAQGQKDTQYF. The CDR3 DNA is TGTGCCAGCTGGGCTCAGGGGCAGAAAGATACGCAGTATTTT. The gene calls are TRBV27 and TRBJ2-3; TRBD1 is a possible D gene (6 bases). Germline CDR1 and CDR2: MNHEY and SMNVEV (reference sequence). The CDR3 sequence is 14 residues long. Trimming cost V 8 bases and J 5 bases, with 17 bases left between them.

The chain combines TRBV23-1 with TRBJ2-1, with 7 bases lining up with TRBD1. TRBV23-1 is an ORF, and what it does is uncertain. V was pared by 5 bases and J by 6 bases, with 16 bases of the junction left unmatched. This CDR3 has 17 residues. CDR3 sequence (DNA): TGCGCCAGCAGTAAAATTACCGGGACAGCCGCATGCAATGAGCAGTTCTTC. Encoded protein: CASSKITGTAACNEQFF.

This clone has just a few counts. The CDR3 loop is CASKVGDSSTDTQYF. CDR3 bases: TGTGCCAGCAAGGTCGGGGATTCTAGCACAGATACGCAGTATTTT. The rearrangement links TRBV5-6 to TRBJ2-3, with a possible D match to TRBD2 (5 bases). Germline assignment: CDR1 SGHDT and CDR2 YYEEEE. Deletions cut 6 bases from V and 0 bases from J, with 14 bases between. This CDR3 has 15 amino acids.

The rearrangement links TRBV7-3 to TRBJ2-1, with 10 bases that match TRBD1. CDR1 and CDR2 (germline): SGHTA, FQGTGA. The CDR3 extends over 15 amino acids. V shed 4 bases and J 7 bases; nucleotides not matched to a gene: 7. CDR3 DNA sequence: TGTGCCAGCAGCTGGACAGGGGGTGGCATGAATGAGCAGTTCTTC. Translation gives CASSWTGGGMNEQFF. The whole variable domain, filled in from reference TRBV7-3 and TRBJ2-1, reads GAGVSQTPSNKVTEKGKYVELRCDPISGHTALYWYRQSLGQGPEFLIYFQGTGAADDSGLPNDRFFAVRPEGSVSTLKIQRTERGDSAVYLCASSWTGGGMNEQFFGPGTRLTVL.

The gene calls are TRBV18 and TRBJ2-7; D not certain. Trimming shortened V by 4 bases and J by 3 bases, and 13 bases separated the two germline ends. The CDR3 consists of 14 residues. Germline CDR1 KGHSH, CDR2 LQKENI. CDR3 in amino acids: CASSLDTINYEQYF. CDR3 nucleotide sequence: TGTGCCAGCTCACTTGACACTATTAACTACGAGCAGTACTTC.

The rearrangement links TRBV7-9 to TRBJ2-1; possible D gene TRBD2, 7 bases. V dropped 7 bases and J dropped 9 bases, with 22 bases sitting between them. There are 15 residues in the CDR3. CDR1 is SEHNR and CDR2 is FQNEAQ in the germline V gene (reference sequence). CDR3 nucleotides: TGTGCCAGCACCGAGGAGGGGGAGGGCCGGGGTGAGCAGTTCTTC. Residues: CASTEEGEGRGEQFF.

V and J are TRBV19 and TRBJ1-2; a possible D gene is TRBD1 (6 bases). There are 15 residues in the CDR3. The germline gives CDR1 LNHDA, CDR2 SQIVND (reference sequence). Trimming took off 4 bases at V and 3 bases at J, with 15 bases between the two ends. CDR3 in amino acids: CASSSRQGQDYGYTF. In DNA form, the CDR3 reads TGTGCCAGTAGTAGCCGCCAGGGGCAAGACTATGGCTACACCTTC.

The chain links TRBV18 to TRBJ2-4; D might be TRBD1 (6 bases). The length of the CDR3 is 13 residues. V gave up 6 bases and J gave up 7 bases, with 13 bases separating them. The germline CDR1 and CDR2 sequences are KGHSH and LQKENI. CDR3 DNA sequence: TGTGCCAGCTCCTTCAGGGGAGAGAACATTCAGTACTTC. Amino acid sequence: CASSFRGENIQYF.

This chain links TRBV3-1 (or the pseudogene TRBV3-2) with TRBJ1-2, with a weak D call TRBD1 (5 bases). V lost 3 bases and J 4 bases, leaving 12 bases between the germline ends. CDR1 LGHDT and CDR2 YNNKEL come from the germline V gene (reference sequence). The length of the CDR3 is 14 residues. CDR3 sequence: CASSHGDRLYGYTF. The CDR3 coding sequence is TGTGCCAGCAGCCACGGAGACAGACTCTATGGCTACACCTTC.

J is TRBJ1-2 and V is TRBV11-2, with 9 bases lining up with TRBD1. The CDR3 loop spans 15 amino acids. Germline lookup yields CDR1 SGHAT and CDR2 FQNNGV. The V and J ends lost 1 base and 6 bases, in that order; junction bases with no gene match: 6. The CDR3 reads CASSLGGQGWDGYTF. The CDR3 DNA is TGTGCCAGCAGCTTAGGAGGACAGGGGTGGGATGGCTACACCTTC. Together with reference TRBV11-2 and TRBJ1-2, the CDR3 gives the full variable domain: EAGVAQSPRYKIIEKRQSVAFWCNPISGHATLYWYQQILGQGPKLLIQFQNNGVVDDSQLPKDRFSAERLKGVDSTLKIQPAKLEDSAVYLCASSLGGQGWDGYTFGSGTRLTVV.

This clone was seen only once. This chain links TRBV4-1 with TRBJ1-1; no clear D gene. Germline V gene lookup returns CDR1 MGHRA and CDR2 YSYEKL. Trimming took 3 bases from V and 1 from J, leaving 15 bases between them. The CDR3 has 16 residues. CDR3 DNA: TGCGCCAGCAGCCATGGAAGGGTGACGGGGAACACTGAAGCTTTCTTT. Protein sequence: CASSHGRVTGNTEAFF.

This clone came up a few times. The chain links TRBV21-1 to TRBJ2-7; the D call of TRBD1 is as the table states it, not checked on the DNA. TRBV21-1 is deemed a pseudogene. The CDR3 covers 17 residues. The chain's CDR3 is CASSKATVAGRFYEQYF. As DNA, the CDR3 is TGTGCCAGCAGCAAAGCTACGGTTGCCGGCAGGTTCTACGAGCAGTACTTC.